The 2 T cell receptor beta chains given below trace back to one sample, sequenced in a study of blood T cell repertoires in COVID-19. Using immunoSEQ multiplex PCR, the repertoire was profiled, and TCRdb retains in-frame clones only, with some absent. This repertoire shows some 240,000 clones, under 90% found once; its top ten account for roughly 6%. The sequenced sample consisted of peripheral blood. These TCRs come from a man in his 60s who had recovered from COVID-19.

The J gene is TRBJ1-6, the V gene TRBV4-3; D is unresolved. The length of the CDR3 is 13 residues. CDR1 is LGHNA and CDR2 is YSLEER in the germline V gene. The germline V and J ends were trimmed by 4 bases and 8 bases, with 9 bases remaining between them. In DNA form, the CDR3 reads TGCGCCAGCAGCCGCTCTAGAGATTCACCCCTCCACTTT. Its translation: CASSRSRDSPLHF.

DNA for the CDR3: TGTGCCAGCAGCCTGACCGGGACACGCCAAGAGACCCAGTACTTC. Its translation is CASSLTGTRQETQYF. The rearrangement uses TRBV5-5 and TRBJ2-5; D is perhaps TRBD1 (6 bases). This CDR3 has 15 amino acids. Germline loops: CDR1 SGHKS, CDR2 YYEKEE (reference sequence). The V gene lost 4 bases and the J gene lost 1 base, with 14 bases spanning the gap.